The rows below give T cell receptor beta chains drawn from one sample of a study of early T cells in non-severe SARS-CoV-2 infection. TCRdb redid the calling of the 5' RACE reads with MiXCR, one entry per CDR3 protein. The sample has 70,000 or so distinct CDR3 sequences; roughly 13% are singletons. Sequenced input: whole blood. The source of these receptors is an adult who was a healthcare worker with PCR-confirmed SARS-CoV-2 infection or an uninfected control (not recorded which). The CDR3 runs from the conserved cysteine through the conserved F or W. The D gene is left open where the match is weak. Size values are once, few and many counts, or a class for expanded clones, and some rows have none.

clone size	V gene	J gene	CDR3 length	D gene	CDR3 DNA	CDR3 protein
many	TRBV4-1	TRBJ2-7	16	TRBD1	TGCGCCAGCAGCCAGATCTCAGACAGGGGGCGTAAAGGGCAGTACTTC	CASSQISDRGRKGQYF
.	TRBV20-1	TRBJ1-2	15	TRBD1	TGCAGTGCTACTCTAGGGACAGCAGCTAACTATGGCTACACCTTC	CSATLGTAANYGYTF
few	TRBV2	TRBJ1-2	12	.	TGTGCCAGCCCTTACAGGGTCTATGGCTACACCTTC	CASPYRVYGYTF
.	TRBV5-4	TRBJ2-2	15	TRBD2	TGTGCCAGCAGCTTGCCTAGCGGGGGGACCGGGGAGCTGTTTTTT	CASSLPSGGTGELFF
few	TRBV20-1	TRBJ1-6	17	.	TGCAGTGCAAAGCGGACAGACGGTCGTCGCTATAATTCACCCCTCCACTTT	CSAKRTDGRRYNSPLHF
few	TRBV20-1	TRBJ2-3	12	.	TGCAGTGCTGCCCGACAGGCAGATACGCAGTATTTT	CSAARQADTQYF
many	TRBV28	TRBJ2-7	13	.	TGTGCCAGCAGTTCAGACATCTACTACGAGCAGTACTTC	CASSSDIYYEQYF
.	TRBV7-9	TRBJ2-2	15	TRBD1	TGTGCCAGCAGCTTATGGACAGGGGACACCGGGGAGCTGTTTTTT	CASSLWTGDTGELFF
many	TRBV28	TRBJ1-1	15	.	TGTGCCAGCAGTCTCAGGGGACTGATTAACACTGAAGCTTTCTTT	CASSLRGLINTEAFF
few	TRBV7-9	TRBJ1-2	11	.	TGTGCCAGCAGCCCCCAGGCCTTCTACACCTTC	CASSPQAFYTF
few	TRBV5-1	TRBJ1-1	14	.	TGCGCCAGCAGCTTAGGGCAGACGGGCACTGAAGCTTTCTTT	CASSLGQTGTEAFF
.	TRBV6-5	TRBJ1-1	15	TRBD1	TGTGCCAGCAGTTACTCGATCCCGGGGACAGGGGCGGCTTTCTTT	CASSYSIPGTGAAFF
few	TRBV14	TRBJ2-6	17	.	TGTGCCAGCAGCCAGAAGGTAGCGGTCCCTGGGGCCAACGTCCTGACTTTC	CASSQKVAVPGANVLTF
few	TRBV7-2	TRBJ1-2	16	.	TGTGCCAGCAGCCCTTCGCGACAGGCACTCAACTATGGCTACACCTTC	CASSPSRQALNYGYTF
.	TRBV11-2	TRBJ2-1	13	TRBD1	TGTGCCAGCAGCTTATCCCGACAGGGTTTGTCGTTCTTC	CASSLSRQGLSFF
few	TRBV9	TRBJ2-7	13	.	TGTGCCAGCAGCGTAGGGGCCAACCACGAGCAGTACTTC	CASSVGANHEQYF
.	TRBV29-1	TRBJ1-5	12	.	TGCAGCGTATCAGGTGACAATCAGCCCCAGCATTTT	CSVSGDNQPQHF
.	TRBV25-1	TRBJ1-1	13	.	TGTGCCAGCAGTGATACTGGGAGTACTGAAGCTTTCTTT	CASSDTGSTEAFF
few	TRBV29-1	TRBJ1-2	13	TRBD1	TGCAGCGCGGGGGACAGGGCCGGCTATGGCTACACCTTC	CSAGDRAGYGYTF
many	TRBV6-2/TRBV6-3	TRBJ1-1	14	.	TGTGCCAGCAGTCTGACCGAACAGGCTACACGGGCTTTCTTT	CASSLTEQATRAFF
.	TRBV2	TRBJ1-2	14	TRBD1	TGTGCCAGCAGACCGGACAGGGTGGATGGTGGCTACACCTTC	CASRPDRVDGGYTF
few	TRBV5-4	TRBJ2-7	14	TRBD1	TGTGCCAGCAGCCAGGGACAGGGAGGATACGAGCAGTACTTC	CASSQGQGGYEQYF
.	TRBV10-3	TRBJ2-2	14	TRBD1	TGTGCCATCAGTTGGGACAGGGGTACCGGGGAGCTGTTTTTT	CAISWDRGTGELFF
many	TRBV10-3	TRBJ2-7	12	TRBD2	TGTGCAACTGCGGGGGGCGACTACGAGCAGTACTTC	CATAGGDYEQYF
.	TRBV7-8	TRBJ2-1	14	TRBD2	TGTGCCAGCAGCCCACCCGGGGAGGGTGGTGAGCAGTTCTTC	CASSPPGEGGEQFF
few	TRBV18	TRBJ2-1	16	TRBD2	TGTGCCAGCTCATACGGACTAGCGGGGGGGTACAATGAGCAGTTCTTC	CASSYGLAGGYNEQFF
.	TRBV20-1	TRBJ1-6	15	TRBD1	TGCAGTGCTCAGCCCAGACAGGGCACGGGTTCACCCCTCCACTTT	CSAQPRQGTGSPLHF
many	TRBV20-1	TRBJ2-4	15	.	TGCAGTGCTAGGAAGGGGAATTGGACCAAAAACATTCAGTACTTC	CSARKGNWTKNIQYF
many	TRBV3-1	TRBJ1-2	17	.	TGTGCCAGCAGGGACAATGGTGGGGAAGGAGATAACTATGGCTACACCTTC	CASRDNGGEGDNYGYTF
few	TRBV7-2	TRBJ2-1	15	TRBD1	TGTGCCAGCAGCTTAGTGGCAGGGGGTAACGATGAGCAGTTCTTC	CASSLVAGGNDEQFF
many	TRBV7-9	TRBJ1-2	12	.	TGTGCCAGCAGCTTAGGGCGGCGTGGCTACACCTTC	CASSLGRRGYTF
.	TRBV7-8	TRBJ2-2	17	.	TGTGCCAGCAGCTACGGGACGGTGGAGTGGAACACCGGGGAGCTGTTTTTT	CASSYGTVEWNTGELFF
many	TRBV7-2	TRBJ2-1	17	.	TGTGCCAGCAGCTTAGTTAGCGGGACAGCCTTACTCAATGAGCAGTTCTTC	CASSLVSGTALLNEQFF
.	TRBV29-1	TRBJ1-1	12	.	TGCAGCTACGACGGGAGGGGCACTGAAGCTTTCTTT	CSYDGRGTEAFF
.	TRBV18	TRBJ1-4	16	.	TGTGCCAGCTCACCCGGACAGCTTCGTGGTCCCGAAAAACTGTTTTTT	CASSPGQLRGPEKLFF
many	TRBV28	TRBJ2-7	15	.	TGTGCCAGCAGTCTTATGAGGGGAATCTCCTACGAGCAGTACTTC	CASSLMRGISYEQYF
few	TRBV4-2	TRBJ1-2	15	.	TGTGCCAGCAGCCCACGTCTTCTCTCCGACTATGGCTACACCTTC	CASSPRLLSDYGYTF